Sequencing of this T cell receptor (beta chain) was carried out in a study of blood T cell repertoires in COVID-19. Assay: immunoSEQ multiplex PCR; the TCRdb copy retains only in-frame clones and omits some. The repertoire includes around 240,000 clones, roughly 81% of them detected once, and about 0.91% sits in the top ten. The germline gives CDR1 SNHLY, CDR2 FYNNEI. The CDR3 contains 14 residues. The V and J ends lost 9 bases and 3 bases, in that order; junction bases with no gene match: 10. Material: peripheral blood. The sequence was obtained from a middle-aged man with acute or convalescent COVID-19. The J gene is TRBJ1-1, the V gene TRBV2; 7 bases are a match to TRBD1. In nucleotides, the CDR3 is TGTGCCAGACTCCTGACAGGGCGGGACACTGAAGCTTTCTTT. This encodes CARLLTGRDTEAFF.